These 25 T cell receptor beta chains came from one sample sequenced in a study of OX40 agonist ivuxolimab in advanced cancers. Profiled with immunoSEQ multiplex PCR; TCRdb holds only in-frame clones, not every one. The table records about 53,000 clones, around 91% of them present only once. This sample comprised CD4+ or CD8+ T cells sorted from blood, obtained in a trial of the OX40 agonist ivuxolimab. Receptor source: an adult with an advanced solid tumor such as melanoma, head and neck, liver or kidney cancer.

V usage is TRBV7-9 and J usage is TRBJ2-7, with 10 bases aligning to TRBD1. The CDR3 consists of 15 residues. Germline CDR1 is SEHNR and CDR2 is FQNEAQ (reference sequence). V was clipped by 4 bases and J by 3 bases; unmatched bases: 6. The CDR3 reads CASSSSRTGGYEQYF. CDR3 in DNA: TGTGCCAGCAGCTCTTCGAGGACAGGGGGCTACGAGCAGTACTTC.

As regards this clone: Other nucleotide sequences in the sample specify the same CDR3. The chain joins TRBV5-1 to TRBJ2-5; unclear D gene. The CDR3 consists of 14 residues. Trimming shortened V by 2 bases and J by 1 base, and 9 bases separated the two germline ends. Germline assignment: CDR1 SGHRS and CDR2 YFSETQ. CDR3 nucleotides: TGCGCCAGCAGCTTAGGGCAGATCCAAGAGACCCAGTACTTC. Translated: CASSLGQIQETQYF.

This chain connects TRBV30 to TRBJ2-7, with 9 bases identical to TRBD1. This CDR3 region has 15 residues. Losses at the gene ends were 2 bases for V and 2 bases for J; bases not matched to a gene: 7. The germline V gene has CDR1 GTSNPN and CDR2 SVGIG (reference sequence). CDR3 protein: CAWSRATGGPYEQYF. In DNA, the CDR3 is TGTGCCTGGAGTAGAGCGACAGGGGGGCCCTACGAGCAGTACTTC.

For the CDR3, the DNA is TGTGCCAGTGGGCGGGAGGGCCACATTCAGTACTTC. Its translation: CASGREGHIQYF. The chain employs TRBV19 and TRBJ2-4; 9 nucleotides match TRBD2. V lost 8 bases to trimming and J lost 8 bases; unmatched junction nucleotides: 4. CDR3 size: 12 residues. Germline V lookup: CDR1 LNHDA, CDR2 SQIVND (reference sequence). The whole variable domain, remainder taken from reference TRBV19 and TRBJ2-4, is DGGITQSPKYLFRKEGQNVTLSCEQNLNHDAMYWYRQDPGQGLRLIYYSQIVNDFQKGDIAEGYSVSREKKESFPLTVTSAQKNPTAFYLCASGREGHIQYFGAGTRLSVL.

The genes are TRBV2 and TRBJ2-3; 7 bases match TRBD2. V lost 3 bases to trimming and J lost 6 bases; unmatched junction nucleotides: 15. Germline V gives CDR1 SNHLY, CDR2 FYNNEI. This CDR3 contains 17 residues. In DNA form, the CDR3 reads TGTGCCAGCAGTGATATACTGGGGCTAGCGGCTCCGGATACGCAGTATTTT. Translation: CASSDILGLAAPDTQYF.

This clone has more than one count but fewer than ten. V usage is TRBV4-1 and J usage is TRBJ2-7, with D perhaps TRBD2 (5 bases). The germline V gene has CDR1 MGHRA and CDR2 YSYEKL. V was cut by 1 base and J by 6 bases, with 16 bases left in between. The CDR3 spans 15 residues. The CDR3 DNA sequence: TGCGCCAGCAGCCAAGTTATAGCGTTCCGGAGCGAGCAGTACTTC. This codes for CASSQVIAFRSEQYF.

This chain links TRBV30 with TRBJ1-3; TRBD1 aligns across 7 bases. The germline gives CDR1 GTSNPN, CDR2 SVGIG (reference sequence). The length of the CDR3 is 12 residues. J lost 4 bases, V lost 5 bases, and 2 bases had no gene match. The CDR3 bases are TGTGCCTGGGAGACAGGGGGAAACACCATATATTTT. Its protein is CAWETGGNTIYF.

The V and J genes are TRBV5-1 and TRBJ2-3; 11 bases are shared with TRBD2. Germline V gene lookup returns CDR1 SGHRS and CDR2 YFSETQ. After removal of 1 base from V and 5 bases from J, the junction contained 6 bases not matched to a gene. The CDR3 runs 16 residues. CDR3 loop: CASSLTSGSGGDTQYF. The CDR3 nucleotides read TGCGCCAGCAGCTTGACTAGCGGGAGCGGCGGAGATACGCAGTATTTT. Together with reference TRBV5-1 and TRBJ2-3, the CDR3 gives the full variable domain: KAGVTQTPRYLIKTRGQQVTLSCSPISGHRSVSWYQQTPGQGLQFLFEYFSETQRNKGNFPGRFSGRQFSNSRSEMNVSTLELGDSALYLCASSLTSGSGGDTQYFGPGTRLTVL.

Only one count was recorded for this clone. The genes are TRBV6-5 and TRBJ2-1; 9 bases fit TRBD1. Germline V gene data show CDR1 as MNHEY and CDR2 as SVGAGI. This CDR3 has 13 residues. J lost 7 bases, V lost 10 bases, and 8 bases had no gene match. CDR3 DNA: TGTGCCACCTTAAACAGGGGGCGGAATGAGCAGTTCTTC. Translation: CATLNRGRNEQFF.

V gene TRBV6-5 combines with J gene TRBJ1-6; 8 nucleotides align to TRBD1. Germline trimming cut 5 bases from V and 13 bases from J; bases unmatched to any gene: 13. Germline V gene data show CDR1 as MNHEY and CDR2 as SVGAGI. The CDR3 has 15 amino acids. The CDR3 region has the DNA TGTGCCAGCAGTATCTCCGGGACAGGTGCCTTCCCCCTCCACTTT. Its translation: CASSISGTGAFPLHF.

The chain joins TRBV5-6 to TRBJ2-2; 7 bases match TRBD1. With 3 bases clipped from V and 0 bases from J, the junction kept 8 bases outside the gene matches. In germline, CDR1 is SGHDT, CDR2 YYEEEE. The CDR3 length is 17 residues. For the CDR3, the DNA is TGTGCCAGCAGCTCCTGGGGACAGCTCGCGAACACCGGGGAGCTGTTTTTT. This translates into CASSSWGQLANTGELFF.

V usage is TRBV15 and J usage is TRBJ1-4; D is unclear. From germline, CDR1 is LNHNV and CDR2 YYDKDF (reference sequence). This CDR3 has 14 amino acids. V lost 0 bases, J lost 7 bases, and 9 bases lay in between. The CDR3 spells CATSRDRTGEKLFF. DNA for the CDR3: TGTGCCACCAGCAGAGATCGGACGGGTGAAAAACTGTTTTTT.

This clone was detected only once. V is TRBV5-1 and J is TRBJ2-2, with TRBD1 matching over 7 bases. The CDR3 loop spans 14 amino acids. The germline V gene has CDR1 SGHRS and CDR2 YFSETQ. V was pared by 6 bases and J by 3 bases, with 5 bases of the junction left unmatched. The CDR3 sequence: CASINTGDTGELFF. The CDR3 nucleotides read TGCGCCAGCATCAATACAGGGGACACCGGGGAGCTGTTTTTT.

The chain has TRBV4-1 and TRBJ1-1, with 8 bases that match TRBD1. CDR1 is MGHRA, CDR2 YSYEKL, per germline. The CDR3 extends over 18 amino acids. Losses at the gene ends were 0 bases for V and 10 bases for J; bases not matched to a gene: 19. CDR3 region: CASSQDLEVQGALRVAFF. CDR3 coding DNA: TGCGCCAGCAGCCAAGATTTGGAGGTCCAGGGGGCACTCCGGGTAGCTTTCTTT.

This chain connects TRBV9 to TRBJ2-7, with D uncertain. Germline assignment: CDR1 SGDLS and CDR2 YYNGEE. The CDR3 covers 12 residues. V lost 0 bases and J 5 bases, leaving 6 bases between the germline ends. DNA of the CDR3: TGTGCCAGCAGCGTAGGCCTCGACGAGCAGTACTTC. Protein sequence: CASSVGLDEQYF.

The gene calls are TRBV19 and TRBJ2-2, with TRBD2 matching 7 bases. The ends lost 5 bases at V and 2 bases at J; junction bases unmatched: 8. The CDR3 sequence is 16 residues long. Germline values: CDR1 LNHDA, CDR2 SQIVND (reference sequence). The CDR3 loop reads CASSYGTILNTGELFF. The CDR3 nucleotides are TGTGCCAGTAGTTACGGGACTATTCTTAACACCGGGGAGCTGTTTTTT. Complete variable domain (other parts from reference TRBV19 and TRBJ2-2): DGGITQSPKYLFRKEGQNVTLSCEQNLNHDAMYWYRQDPGQGLRLIYYSQIVNDFQKGDIAEGYSVSREKKESFPLTVTSAQKNPTAFYLCASSYGTILNTGELFFGEGSRLTVL.

The rearrangement uses TRBV7-2 and TRBJ2-1; 11 positions match TRBD2. The CDR3 is made up of 15 amino acids. Trimming removed 3 bases from V and 9 bases from J; junction bases left unmatched: 7. CDR1 and CDR2 from the germline V gene are SGHTA and FQGNSA. CDR3 DNA: TGTGCCAGCAGCTTTCTAGCGGGGGGCCAGGGTGAGCAGTTCTTC. As protein: CASSFLAGGQGEQFF. The full variable domain, completed using reference TRBV7-2 and TRBJ2-1, is GAGVSQSPSNKVTEKGKDVELRCDPISGHTALYWYRQSLGQGLEFLIYFQGNSAPDKSGLPSDRFSAERTGGSVSTLTIQRTQQEDSAVYLCASSFLAGGQGEQFFGPGTRLTVL.

The chain has TRBV5-4 and TRBJ2-6, with D perhaps matching TRBD1 (5 bases). The CDR3 totals 15 residues. Trimming left V 4 bases short and J 0 bases short, with 8 bases between. CDR1 SGHNT and CDR2 YYREEE come from the germline V gene (reference sequence). The CDR3 region is CASSPDTSGANVLTF. The CDR3 bases are TGTGCCAGCAGCCCGGACACCTCTGGGGCCAACGTCCTGACTTTC.

The chain uses TRBV11-2 and TRBJ1-2; 10 nucleotides align to TRBD1. This CDR3 is built from 15 residues. V lost 1 base and J lost 8; bases outside the gene matches: 7. Germline CDR1 and CDR2: SGHAT and FQNNGV. The CDR3 DNA sequence: TGTGCCAGCAGCTTAGTTCGGGACAGGGGTTACGGCTACACCTTC. It codes for CASSLVRDRGYGYTF. Looking up the rest from reference TRBV11-2 and TRBJ1-2 gives the full variable domain: EAGVAQSPRYKIIEKRQSVAFWCNPISGHATLYWYQQILGQGPKLLIQFQNNGVVDDSQLPKDRFSAERLKGVDSTLKIQPAKLEDSAVYLCASSLVRDRGYGYTFGSGTRLTVV.

The V call is TRBV29-1, the J call TRBJ1-5; D gene unclear. With 4 bases removed from V and 6 bases from J, the gap between germline ends came to 13 bases. Germline V CDR1 and CDR2: SQVTM, ANQGSEA. This CDR3 has 13 amino acids. In DNA, the CDR3 is TGCAGCGTTGGAGGGCTTTCCGGTCAGCCCCAGCATTTT. It codes for CSVGGLSGQPQHF.

This clone was found once. The chain uses TRBV2 and TRBJ1-1; D remains ambiguous. Germline V CDR1 and CDR2: SNHLY, FYNNEI. The CDR3 is 15 amino acids. Between the trimmed V and J ends, which lost 7 bases and 3 bases, there was a span of 18 bases. The CDR3 coding sequence is TGTGCCAGCACTCAAGGGATGGGCTCTGACACTGAAGCTTTCTTT. It codes for CASTQGMGSDTEAFF.

This chain uses TRBV7-9 with TRBJ2-2; D might be TRBD1 (5 bases). Per germline, CDR1 SEHNR and CDR2 FQNEAQ (reference sequence). This CDR3 contains 13 residues. V was shortened by 5 bases and J by 3 bases, with 7 bases between the two germline ends. The CDR3 region has the DNA TGTGCCAGCAGCAGGGGTGACACCGGGGAGCTGTTTTTT. Translation: CASSRGDTGELFF.

This clone was found once. The chain is built from TRBV6-4 and TRBJ1-6; a weak D match, TRBD1 (5 bases). This CDR3 spans 20 amino acids. The V end was cut by 4 bases, the J end by 6 bases, with 28 bases between. Germline CDR1 is MRHNA and CDR2 is SNTAGT. This CDR3 reads CASSGYTGAASTPFNSPLHF. DNA of the CDR3: TGTGCCAGCAGTGGGTACACCGGGGCAGCCTCTACACCGTTTAATTCACCCCTCCACTTT.

The chain links TRBV2 to TRBJ1-5, with D uncertain. The CDR3 is 16 amino acids. The germline gives CDR1 SNHLY, CDR2 FYNNEI. The ends were cut back, 6 bases at V and 1 base at J, with 16 bases in the middle. The CDR3 here is CASSQEAASSNQPQHF. The CDR3 nucleotides read TGTGCCAGCAGCCAAGAGGCCGCCTCAAGCAATCAGCCCCAGCATTTT.

The chain links TRBV18 to TRBJ1-1; D perhaps matches TRBD1 (6 bases). Deletions cut 6 bases from V and 10 bases from J, with 18 bases between. This CDR3 is built from 13 residues. Germline CDR1 and CDR2: KGHSH and LQKENI. The CDR3, as DNA: TGTGCCAGCTCCCCAAATCGGGACATAGGAGCTTTCTTT. Translating it yields CASSPNRDIGAFF.